These 13 T cell receptor beta chains were sequenced from one sample in a study of memory CD4+ T cells and cytomegalovirus serostatus. The sort gate was single viable CD3+CD4+CD8-CD45RO+ cells for memory CD4+ T cells. The assay was immunoSEQ multiplex PCR, and TCRdb's table has in-frame clones only and misses some. The sample lists around 53,000 clones, around 83% occurring once. The sample taken for sequencing was memory CD4+ T cells from blood. Receptors were obtained from an adult in good health and CMV-seropositive.

This clone came up once. This rearrangement joins TRBV11-2 to TRBJ1-4; no clear D gene. The germline CDR1 and CDR2 sequences are SGHAT and FQNNGV. The CDR3 is made up of 17 amino acids. Trimming stripped 1 base from V and 0 bases from J, with 12 bases between. CDR3 bases: TGTGCCAGCAGCTTAGGGCAGAGACCTGCAACTAATGAAAAACTGTTTTTT. It specifies CASSLGQRPATNEKLFF. Supplemented by reference TRBV11-2 and TRBJ1-4, the full variable domain reads EAGVAQSPRYKIIEKRQSVAFWCNPISGHATLYWYQQILGQGPKLLIQFQNNGVVDDSQLPKDRFSAERLKGVDSTLKIQPAKLEDSAVYLCASSLGQRPATNEKLFFGSGTQLSVL.

This rearrangement joins TRBV2 to TRBJ2-5; D unclear. CDR3 length equals 15 residues. Germline CDR1 is SNHLY and CDR2 is FYNNEI. V was cut by 0 bases and J by 8 bases, with 16 bases left in between. This CDR3 is CASSEAIWDSRTQYF. Written as DNA, the CDR3 is TGTGCCAGCAGTGAAGCAATTTGGGATTCACGAACCCAGTACTTC.

This clone is classed as medium-sized. The chain recombines TRBV7-9 with TRBJ1-2; D ambiguous. Trimming shortened V by 0 bases and J by 6 bases, and 14 bases separated the two germline ends. Germline CDR1 SEHNR, CDR2 FQNEAQ (reference sequence). The CDR3 consists of 15 residues. In nucleotides, the CDR3 is TGTGCCAGCAGCTTAGCTGGGGTCGAGATACATGGCTACACCTTC. It translates to CASSLAGVEIHGYTF.

Only one count was recorded for this clone. The CDR3 DNA sequence: TGTGCCAGCAGCTTAGATGACAGCTATAGCAATCAGCCCCAGCATTTT. Amino acids: CASSLDDSYSNQPQHF. V and J are TRBV7-8 and TRBJ1-5; TRBD1 might be the D (5 bases). The CDR3 extends over 16 amino acids. CDR1 is SGHVS, CDR2 FQNEAQ, per germline. V lost 1 base, J lost 0 bases, and 10 bases lay in between. The full variable domain, completed using reference TRBV7-8 and TRBJ1-5, is GAGVSQSPRYKVAKRGQDVALRCDPISGHVSLFWYQQALGQGPEFLTYFQNEAQLDKSGLPSDRFFAERPEGSVSTLKIQRTQQEDSAVYLCASSLDDSYSNQPQHFGDGTRLSIL.

This clone was recorded a few times. The CDR3 here is CASSLIGQNTEAFF. DNA for the CDR3: TGTGCCAGCAGTTTAATCGGACAGAACACTGAAGCTTTCTTT. The rearrangement uses TRBV2 and TRBJ1-1, with D maybe TRBD1 (5 bases). This CDR3 comprises 14 residues. Germline V CDR1 and CDR2: SNHLY, FYNNEI. Trimming stripped 5 bases from V and 1 base from J, with 11 bases between.

The CDR3, as DNA: TGTGCCACCAGCAGAGATGTCGCCTTGAACACTGAAGCTTTCTTT. This gives the protein CATSRDVALNTEAFF. This chain connects TRBV15 to TRBJ1-1; D unclear. The CDR3 consists of 15 residues. Trimming stripped 0 bases from V and 0 bases from J, with 8 bases between. CDR1 is LNHNV and CDR2 is YYDKDF in the germline V gene (reference sequence).

This rearrangement joins TRBV30 to TRBJ2-3, with D uncertain. This CDR3 has 16 residues. Germline assignment: CDR1 GTSNPN and CDR2 SVGIG (reference sequence). Trimming cost V 5 bases and J 2 bases, with 20 bases left between them. The CDR3 here is CAWGSRKQPPTDTQYF. In nucleotides, the CDR3 is TGTGCCTGGGGATCCCGTAAACAGCCCCCCACAGATACGCAGTATTTT.

This clone came up a few times. This sequence joins TRBV4-1 and TRBJ2-1; D is unresolved. CDR3 length: 17 amino acids. The germline V and J ends were trimmed by 3 bases and 4 bases, with 19 bases remaining between them. CDR1 is MGHRA, CDR2 YSYEKL, per germline. The CDR3 DNA reads TGCGCCAGCAGCCAGCAGGCCTCGGGCCACTTGTACAATGAGCAGTTCTTC. Translating it yields CASSQQASGHLYNEQFF.

The chain employs TRBV5-1 and TRBJ2-5, with D perhaps TRBD2 (5 bases). The CDR3 contains 12 residues. The germline CDR1 and CDR2 sequences are SGHRS and YFSETQ. Trimming took 2 bases from V and 3 from J, leaving 5 bases between them. Here the CDR3 reads CASSFGEETQYF. CDR3 DNA sequence: TGCGCCAGCAGCTTCGGGGAAGAGACCCAGTACTTC.

This sequence joins TRBV6-6 and TRBJ2-1; possibly TRBD1 for D (5 bases). The germline gives CDR1 MNHNY, CDR2 SVGAGI (reference sequence). The CDR3 is 15 residues long. The ends were cut back, 4 bases at V and 5 bases at J, with 15 bases in the middle. The CDR3 DNA reads TGTGCCAGCAGTTTCATTCAGGGTATCCACAATGAGCAGTTCTTC. Translated, it gives CASSFIQGIHNEQFF.

Details on this clone: This CDR3 is also generated by other DNA sequences in the sample. The V call is TRBV28, the J call TRBJ1-2; unclear D gene. From germline, CDR1 is MDHEN and CDR2 SYDVKM. V was pared by 4 bases and J by 2 bases, with 8 bases between. The CDR3 runs to 13 residues. DNA of the CDR3: TGTGCCAGCAGTTCCCCTACCAACTATGGCTACACCTTC. Its translation is CASSSPTNYGYTF.

This sequence joins TRBV11-2 and TRBJ2-7; TRBD1 matches at 8 bases. V shed 1 base and J 7 bases; nucleotides not matched to a gene: 12. This CDR3 contains 16 residues. Per the germline V gene, CDR1 is SGHAT and CDR2 is FQNNGV. CDR3 sequence: CASSLVVRTGHLEQYF. The DNA for the CDR3 is TGTGCCAGCAGCTTAGTGGTTAGGACAGGGCACCTAGAGCAGTACTTC. The full variable domain, with the rest looked up from reference TRBV11-2 and TRBJ2-7, is EAGVAQSPRYKIIEKRQSVAFWCNPISGHATLYWYQQILGQGPKLLIQFQNNGVVDDSQLPKDRFSAERLKGVDSTLKIQPAKLEDSAVYLCASSLVVRTGHLEQYFGPGTRLTVT.

V gene TRBV7-9 combines with J gene TRBJ2-2; possible D gene TRBD1, 5 bases. CDR1 and CDR2 from the germline V gene are SEHNR and FQNEAQ (reference sequence). The CDR3 loop spans 14 amino acids. V dropped 2 bases and J dropped 6 bases, with 10 bases sitting between them. The CDR3 loop is CASSLILGAGELFF. CDR3 in DNA: TGTGCCAGCAGCTTAATCTTAGGGGCCGGGGAGCTGTTTTTT.